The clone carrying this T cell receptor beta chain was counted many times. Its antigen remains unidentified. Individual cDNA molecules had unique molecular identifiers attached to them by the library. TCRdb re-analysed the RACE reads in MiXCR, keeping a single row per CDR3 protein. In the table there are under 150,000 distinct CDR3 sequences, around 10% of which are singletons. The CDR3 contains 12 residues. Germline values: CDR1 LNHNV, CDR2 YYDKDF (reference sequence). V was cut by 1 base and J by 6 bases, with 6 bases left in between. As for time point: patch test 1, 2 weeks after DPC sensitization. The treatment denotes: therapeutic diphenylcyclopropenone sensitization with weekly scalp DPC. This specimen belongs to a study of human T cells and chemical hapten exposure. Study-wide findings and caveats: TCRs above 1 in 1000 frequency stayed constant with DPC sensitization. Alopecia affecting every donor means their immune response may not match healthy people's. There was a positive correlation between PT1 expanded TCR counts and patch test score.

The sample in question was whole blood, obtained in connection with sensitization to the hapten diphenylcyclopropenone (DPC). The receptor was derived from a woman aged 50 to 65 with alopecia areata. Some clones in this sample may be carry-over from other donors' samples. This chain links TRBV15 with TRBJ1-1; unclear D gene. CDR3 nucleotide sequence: TGTGCCACCAGCAGAGTCGGTCCTGAAGCTTTCTTT. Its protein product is CATSRVGPEAFF.